The 22 T cell receptor beta chains below all came from one sample that was sequenced in a study of immune characterization of retroperitoneal liposarcoma. TCRdb reanalysed the PCR reads using MiXCR and keeps one entry per CDR3 protein. The repertoire holds roughly 10,000 distinct CDR3 sequences, with approximately 22% as singletons. Sequencing used blood. The source is a female donor with retroperitoneal liposarcoma.

Note on this clonotype: This could be a read error, since a much larger clone is one nucleotide away. The chain links TRBV27 to TRBJ2-1, with TRBD2 matching 9 bases. The last part of the DNA fits TRBJ2-7 better; the J call may be wrong. Germline V lookup: CDR1 MNHEY, CDR2 SMNVEV (reference sequence). The CDR3 runs to 17 residues. This CDR3 is CANIPLAGEGSYNEQYF. The CDR3 nucleotides read TGTGCCAACATCCCCTTAGCGGGAGAAGGCTCCTACAATGAGCAGTACTTC.

For this clonotype: A much larger clone is a single base away; this may be a read error. The chain employs TRBV12-3 or TRBV12-4 and TRBJ2-1, with unresolved D. This CDR3 is 11 amino acids long. The CDR3 DNA sequence: TGTGACAGCACCTCCTTCAATGAGCAGTTCTTC. Protein: CDSTSFNEQFF.

The chain recombines TRBV7-3 with TRBJ2-1; 7 nucleotides line up with TRBD2. Germline CDR1 and CDR2: SGHTA and FQGTGA. The V segment lost 3 bases and the J segment 4 bases; nucleotides outside the gene matches: 6. The CDR3 loop spans 15 amino acids. This CDR3 reads CASSLDGGSYNEQFF. CDR3 sequence (DNA): TGTGCCAGCAGCTTGGACGGGGGGAGTTACAATGAGCAGTTCTTC.

The V gene is TRBV6-1, the J gene TRBJ2-3; 9 nucleotides line up with TRBD2. The J call is uncertain, as TRBJ2-7 better fits the DNA end. This CDR3 has 15 amino acids. The germline V gene has CDR1 MNHNS and CDR2 SASEGT. CDR3: CASSPPGLATYEQYF. The CDR3 DNA reads as TGTGCCAGCAGCCCCCCGGGACTAGCCACCTACGAGCAGTACTTC.

V is TRBV19 and J is TRBJ2-3, with a weak D call TRBD2 (5 bases). Germline lookup yields CDR1 LNHDA and CDR2 SQIVND (reference sequence). This CDR3 has 13 amino acids. The V end was cut by 2 bases, the J end by 5 bases, with 8 bases between. CDR3 protein: CASSISREDTQYF. DNA of the CDR3: TGTGCCAGTAGTATATCGAGGGAAGATACGCAGTATTTT.

This clonotype was counted a few times. The genes are TRBV19 and TRBJ2-2; D gene uncertain. Trimming removed 5 bases at V and 7 bases at J, with 11 bases between. Per germline, CDR1 LNHDA and CDR2 SQIVND (reference sequence). This CDR3 has 13 amino acids. CDR3 region: CASSVVVVGELFF. The CDR3, as DNA: TGTGCCAGTAGTGTGGTAGTCGTCGGGGAGCTGTTTTTT.

This clonotype is termed medium-sized. The V gene is TRBV11-3, the J gene TRBJ2-3; either TRBD1 or TRBD2 may fit D (5 bases each). Germline CDR1 SGHNT, CDR2 YENEEA. The CDR3 has 13 amino acids. Trimming left V 6 bases short and J 8 bases short, with 15 bases between. CDR3 bases: TGTGCCAGCAGTTACACTAGGGGTGGTACGCAGTATTTT. This codes for CASSYTRGGTQYF.

This clonotype was counted at least ten times. This chain links TRBV7-2 with TRBJ2-3; no definite D call. The CDR3 runs 15 residues. Germline lookup yields CDR1 SGHTA and CDR2 FQGNSA. The V gene lost 2 bases and the J gene lost 0 bases, with 9 bases spanning the gap. The CDR3 nucleotides read TGTGCCAGCAGCTTACGAGGAACTAGCACAGATACGCAGTATTTT. Translation gives CASSLRGTSTDTQYF.

This clonotype was seen many times. V usage is TRBV6-1 and J usage is TRBJ1-1, with D unclear. This CDR3 has 12 amino acids. The V end lost 7 bases, the J end lost 10 bases, and 16 bases lay between the germline ends. In germline, CDR1 is MNHNS, CDR2 SASEGT. CDR3 amino acids: CASTENFKGAFF. CDR3 DNA sequence: TGTGCCAGCACCGAAAACTTTAAGGGAGCTTTCTTT.

By share, this clonotype ranks as medium-sized. The chain recombines TRBV4-1 with TRBJ2-1; D gene unclear. Per germline, CDR1 MGHRA and CDR2 YSYEKL. This CDR3 comprises 13 residues. Trimming removed 3 bases from V and 7 bases from J, with 10 bases in between. For the CDR3, the DNA is TGCGCCAGCAGCCATGGTCGGCGGAATGAGCAGTTCTTC. It yields the protein CASSHGRRNEQFF.

The table lists this clonotype with a few counts. The chain uses TRBV19 and TRBJ2-1; 11 bases align to TRBD1. The CDR3 is 15 residues long. The germline V gene encodes CDR1 LNHDA and CDR2 SQIVND (reference sequence). After removal of 4 bases from V and 8 bases from J, the junction contained 7 bases not matched to a gene. Here the CDR3 reads CASSKGQGAWDEQFF. The CDR3 bases are TGTGCCAGTAGTAAAGGACAGGGGGCTTGGGATGAGCAGTTCTTC.

This chain joins TRBV12-3 or TRBV12-4 and TRBJ2-2, with D possibly called TRBD1 or TRBD2 (6 bases each). The CDR3 length is 13 residues. The V end lost 2 bases, the J end lost 7 bases, and 8 bases lay between the germline ends. In DNA form, the CDR3 reads TGTGCCAGCAGTTTAAGGGGGGTCGGGGAGCTGTTTTTT. Its translation: CASSLRGVGELFF.

This chain links TRBV12-3 or TRBV12-4 with TRBJ2-1; 13 bases are a match to TRBD2. The V and J ends lost 5 bases and 13 bases, in that order; junction bases with no gene match: 14. CDR3 length equals 16 residues. The CDR3 nucleotides are TGTGCCAGCAGTGACCCGACTAGCGGGAGGCGGGGGACCCAGTTCTTC. This encodes CASSDPTSGRRGTQFF.

The chain links TRBV20-1 to TRBJ2-5, with TRBD2 identical over 15 bases. The germline CDR1 and CDR2 sequences are DFQATT and SNEGSKA (reference sequence). The CDR3 spans 17 residues. The CDR3 loop is CATGLAGGGVTQETQYF. The DNA of the CDR3 is TGCGCCACGGGACTAGCGGGGGGAGGGGTTACTCAAGAGACCCAGTACTTC.

In its sample, this clonotype was seen a few times. The chain employs TRBV11-3 and TRBJ1-4; 11 positions match TRBD1. Trimming at V came to 2 bases and at J to 6 bases, leaving 2 bases not matched to a gene. This CDR3 comprises 15 residues. Germline V gene data show CDR1 as SGHNT and CDR2 as YENEEA. CDR3 sequence reads: CASSLRTGGDEKLFF. In DNA, the CDR3 is TGTGCCAGCAGCTTAAGGACAGGGGGCGATGAAAAACTGTTTTTT.

The V gene is TRBV12-3 or TRBV12-4, the J gene TRBJ1-3; D perhaps matches TRBD1 (5 bases). CDR3 size: 16 residues. The V gene lost 3 bases and the J gene lost 4 bases, with 16 bases spanning the gap. CDR3 loop: CASSFPSAGLGNTIYF. CDR3 DNA sequence: TGTGCCAGCAGTTTCCCCTCGGCAGGGTTGGGAAACACCATATATTTT.

This clonotype was recorded only once. V usage is TRBV5-6 and J usage is TRBJ2-1; D unresolved. The CDR3 loop spans 12 amino acids. CDR1 SGHDT and CDR2 YYEEEE come from the germline V gene. V lost 0 bases, J lost 9 bases, and 7 bases lay in between. CDR3 sequence: CASSLGSGEQFF. CDR3 nucleotides: TGTGCCAGCAGCTTGGGCTCGGGTGAGCAGTTCTTC.

At least ten counts were recorded for this clonotype. The chain employs TRBV12-3 or TRBV12-4 and TRBJ2-3, with D unresolved. Trimming removed 6 bases from V and 4 bases from J, with 8 bases in between. This CDR3 spans 12 amino acids. CDR3 protein: CASSPAADTQYF. In DNA form, the CDR3 reads TGTGCCAGCAGCCCGGCCGCAGATACGCAGTATTTT.

This sequence joins TRBV7-2 and TRBJ2-1; 9 nucleotides match TRBD2. The germline V gene has CDR1 SGHTA and CDR2 FQGNSA. The CDR3 totals 14 residues. V was clipped by 5 bases and J by 15 bases; unmatched bases: 14. The CDR3 sequence is CASSAAGGPSGTFF. CDR3 sequence (DNA): TGTGCCAGCAGCGCAGCGGGGGGCCCGAGCGGTACGTTCTTC.

Relative to its sample, this clonotype is medium-sized. J is TRBJ2-1 and V is TRBV10-3; D tentatively fits TRBD1 or TRBD2 (6 bases each). CDR3 length: 15 residues. The germline V and J ends were trimmed by 2 bases and 7 bases, with 15 bases remaining between them. CDR1 and CDR2 from the germline V gene are ENHRY and SYGVKD. The CDR3 DNA sequence: TGTGCCATCAGTGAGGTGCCGGGGGCAGGGAATGAGCAGTTCTTC. It codes for CAISEVPGAGNEQFF.

As to this clonotype: One end of the junction varies from germline; a read error may be responsible. The chain couples TRBV27 to TRBJ2-5; 9 bases agree with TRBD2. CDR1 and CDR2 (germline): MNHEY, SMNVEV (reference sequence). The CDR3 is 15 amino acids. This chain's CDR3 is CASSIIAGEVNEQCF. In DNA form, the CDR3 reads TGTGCCAGCAGTATTATAGCGGGAGAGGTCAATGAGCAGTGCTTC.

This clonotype has more than one count but fewer than ten. The chain has TRBV6-1 and TRBJ1-2; 10 bases line up with TRBD1. The ends lost 5 bases at V and 4 bases at J; junction bases unmatched: 10. This CDR3 is 16 amino acids long. CDR1 and CDR2 (germline): MNHNS, SASEGT. CDR3 sequence: CASSLLPGTGVYGYTF. In nucleotides, the CDR3 is TGTGCCAGCAGTCTCCTTCCCGGGACAGGGGTCTATGGCTACACCTTC.